This TCR beta chain comes out of a study of blood T cell repertoires in COVID-19. The CDR3 has 18 residues. Per the germline V gene, CDR1 is KGHDR and CDR2 is SFDVKD. The V gene lost 1 base and the J gene lost 4 bases, with 21 bases spanning the gap. The data were produced by immunoSEQ multiplex PCR, yet TCRdb's version contains in-frame clones alone and is incomplete. Of roughly 180,000 clones listed, about four fifths are singletons. Participants spanned ages roughly 18 to 95 years and resided in about 25 US areas. Allocation to cohorts depended on clinical history reported by the participants. The rearrangement joins TRBV24-1 to TRBJ2-5; perhaps TRBD2 as D (6 bases). This TCR was sampled from a man aged 45 to 65 who had recovered from COVID-19. The sample consisted of PBMCs or T cells enriched from blood (not recorded which). The CDR3 DNA reads as TGTGCCACCAGTGATTTTGGGGGGATGACAGCGGAAGGAGAGACCCAGTACTTC. Translated: CATSDFGGMTAEGETQYF.